The entry below describes one T cell receptor (beta chain). Its antigen is currently unknown. This entry is derived from a study of chemoradiotherapy in HPV16-positive cancers. General study points: In HPV16-positive patients, HPV-responsive T-cell expansion tracked better recurrence-free survival.

Here immunoSEQ multiplex PCR was the method, and the copy in TCRdb shows in-frame clones only, minus some. The sample records some 16,000 clones, 78% being singletons. CDR1 and CDR2 from the germline V gene are ENHRY and SYGVKD. The ends lost 6 bases at V and 9 bases at J; junction bases unmatched: 9. The CDR3 loop spans 15 amino acids. Repertoires were sampled repeatedly during chemoradiotherapy. The clonotype comes from a human donor with HPV-associated anogenital cancer. The V call is TRBV10-3, the J call TRBJ2-1; 12 positions agree with TRBD2. Sampling was performed from a patient who underwent chemoradiotherapy. CDR3 sequence (DNA): TGTGCCATCAGCGATGCTAGCGGGGGGGCTTCTGAGCAGTTCTTC. Its protein is CAISDASGGASEQFF.